Below are 23 T cell receptor beta chains sequenced from a single sample in a study of blood T cell repertoires in COVID-19. Clones were read by immunoSEQ multiplex PCR, and TCRdb kept only the in-frame ones, dropping some. The table includes 200,000 to 250,000 clones, about nine tenths detected once. Source material: peripheral blood. The source of these receptors is a woman aged 60-75 years with acute or convalescent COVID-19.

V and J are TRBV5-1 and TRBJ2-5; the match to TRBD2 covers 12 bases. This CDR3 is built from 15 residues. Germline CDR1 is SGHRS and CDR2 is YFSETQ. V lost 4 bases, J lost 3 bases, and 4 bases stayed unmatched. CDR3 coding DNA: TGCGCCAGCAGCCGGGCTAGCGGGGGGGAAGAGACCCAGTACTTC. Protein product: CASSRASGGEETQYF.

The CDR3 reads CATSRDTVNTEAFF. The CDR3 DNA follows: TGTGCCACCAGCAGAGATACAGTAAACACTGAAGCTTTCTTT. J is TRBJ1-1 and V is TRBV15; D gene unclear. V lost 0 bases, J lost 2 bases, and 7 bases lay in between. There are 14 residues in the CDR3. In germline, CDR1 is LNHNV, CDR2 YYDKDF (reference sequence).

This chain links TRBV7-2 with TRBJ1-1; D ambiguous. Germline V gives CDR1 SGHTA, CDR2 FQGNSA. V was cut by 1 base and J by 5 bases, with 8 bases left in between. The CDR3 has 13 residues. CDR3 protein: CASSLVGVTEAFF. CDR3 coding DNA: TGTGCCAGCAGCTTAGTCGGGGTGACTGAAGCTTTCTTT.

The rearrangement uses TRBV19 and TRBJ2-5, with TRBD1 as a possible D gene (6 bases). Trimming pared 1 base from V and 5 bases from J, leaving 17 bases between. From germline, CDR1 is LNHDA and CDR2 SQIVND (reference sequence). The CDR3 consists of 16 residues. The CDR3 sequence: CASSIGNQGSGETQYF. The CDR3 region has the DNA TGTGCCAGTAGTATAGGCAACCAGGGGTCAGGCGAGACCCAGTACTTC.

The gene calls are TRBV6-2 or TRBV6-3 and TRBJ1-1, with a tentative D call TRBD1 (5 bases). Looked up from germline, CDR1 is MNHEY and CDR2 is SVGEGT. V was cut by 6 bases and J by 0 bases, with 20 bases left in between. The CDR3 has 17 amino acids. CDR3 sequence: CASSRLKGMGLNTEAFF. CDR3 nucleotides: TGTGCCAGCAGCAGGCTCAAGGGGATGGGGCTGAACACTGAAGCTTTCTTT.

The chain combines TRBV6-1 with TRBJ2-1, with TRBD2 identical over 8 bases. The V segment lost 2 bases and the J segment 6 bases; nucleotides outside the gene matches: 15. The germline CDR1 and CDR2 sequences are MNHNS and SASEGT. This CDR3 is built from 18 residues. As DNA, the CDR3 is TGTGCCAGCAGTGAAAGGCGGGGTAGCGGGGTATCGGGCAATGAGCAGTTCTTC. This codes for CASSERRGSGVSGNEQFF.

The genes are TRBV3-1 (or the pseudogene TRBV3-2) and TRBJ1-1, with D perhaps TRBD1 (6 bases). Looked up from germline, CDR1 is LGHDT and CDR2 is YNNKEL (reference sequence). CDR3 length: 13 residues. V lost 1 base to trimming and J lost 7 bases, with 10 bases between them. DNA for the CDR3: TGTGCCAGCAGCCAAGTTAGGACAGTTGAAGCTTTCTTT. Its translation: CASSQVRTVEAFF.

This chain links TRBV19 with TRBJ2-3; a possible D gene is TRBD1 (6 bases). Trimming shortened V by 3 bases and J by 2 bases, and 15 bases separated the two germline ends. The CDR3 sequence is 16 residues long. The germline V gene has CDR1 LNHDA and CDR2 SQIVND (reference sequence). The DNA for the CDR3 is TGTGCCAGTAGTATTGGTCTCAGGGGATCCACAGATACGCAGTATTTT. Protein: CASSIGLRGSTDTQYF. Complete variable domain (other parts from reference TRBV19 and TRBJ2-3): DGGITQSPKYLFRKEGQNVTLSCEQNLNHDAMYWYRQDPGQGLRLIYYSQIVNDFQKGDIAEGYSVSREKKESFPLTVTSAQKNPTAFYLCASSIGLRGSTDTQYFGPGTRLTVL.

V is TRBV19 and J is TRBJ2-1, with D perhaps matching TRBD2 (5 bases). Per the germline V gene, CDR1 is LNHDA and CDR2 is SQIVND (reference sequence). Trimming left V 0 bases short and J 5 bases short, with 8 bases between. This CDR3 has 14 amino acids. CDR3 amino acids: CASSIDTRNNEQFF. The CDR3 DNA is TGTGCCAGTAGTATAGATACTAGAAACAATGAGCAGTTCTTC.

The chain is built from TRBV29-1 and TRBJ2-5; no firm D call. Trimming removed 3 bases at V and 3 bases at J, with 8 bases between. Germline V lookup: CDR1 SQVTM, CDR2 ANQGSEA. CDR3 length: 12 residues. CDR3 sequence: CSVEAVKETQYF. The CDR3 DNA follows: TGCAGCGTTGAGGCCGTTAAAGAGACCCAGTACTTC.

The V call is TRBV5-1, the J call TRBJ2-5; D is unresolved. This CDR3 comprises 13 residues. Germline CDR1 and CDR2: SGHRS and YFSETQ. V gave up 0 bases and J gave up 5 bases, with 8 bases separating them. The CDR3 nucleotides are TGCGCCAGCAGCTTGGAAGCTAGGGAGACCCAGTACTTC. Its translation is CASSLEARETQYF.

J is TRBJ2-2 and V is TRBV3-1 (or the pseudogene TRBV3-2); 7 bases align to TRBD1. Germline loops: CDR1 LGHDT, CDR2 YNNKEL (reference sequence). The CDR3 spans 15 residues. V dropped 3 bases and J dropped 10; count of bases not matched to a gene: 11. CDR3 sequence reads: CASSQARTGPAELFF. The CDR3, as DNA: TGTGCCAGCAGCCAGGCTCGGACAGGTCCGGCGGAGCTGTTTTTT.

The chain has TRBV5-4 and TRBJ2-2; 9 bases map to TRBD2. V shed 2 bases, J shed 3 bases, and the junction held 5 bases outside the gene matches. From germline, CDR1 is SGHNT and CDR2 YYREEE (reference sequence). CDR3 length: 16 residues. CDR3: CASSFGGRGYTGELFF. Here the CDR3 DNA reads TGTGCCAGCAGCTTCGGCGGGAGGGGCTACACCGGGGAGCTGTTTTTT.

CDR3 sequence (DNA): TGTGCCAGCAGTTCGATTAGCTCCTACAATGAGCAGTTCTTC. Protein product: CASSSISSYNEQFF. J is TRBJ2-1 and V is TRBV9; the D is unclear. Germline CDR1 SGDLS, CDR2 YYNGEE. The CDR3 covers 14 residues. The germline V and J ends were trimmed by 5 bases and 0 bases, with 9 bases remaining between them.

The chain recombines TRBV7-2 with TRBJ1-6; D might be TRBD1 (5 bases). V was cut by 3 bases and J by 10 bases, with 16 bases left in between. Germline V gene lookup returns CDR1 SGHTA and CDR2 FQGNSA. The length of the CDR3 is 15 residues. CDR3 region: CASSFQARVGSPLHF. CDR3 DNA sequence: TGTGCCAGCAGCTTCCAAGCCAGGGTGGGGTCACCCCTCCACTTT.

A word on this clone: In the same sample, other DNA sequences code for this CDR3. The chain combines TRBV7-9 with TRBJ1-2, with 9 bases matching TRBD1. CDR3 length: 15 residues. V lost 3 bases to trimming and J lost 3 bases; unmatched junction nucleotides: 5. Germline CDR1 reads SEHNR; CDR2 reads FQNEAQ (reference sequence). As DNA, the CDR3 is TGTGCCAGCAGCTTGGGACAGGGAGGGGACTATGGCTACACCTTC. Its protein is CASSLGQGGDYGYTF.

V usage is TRBV4-3 and J usage is TRBJ2-2; D remains unclear. The CDR3 spans 16 residues. Germline assignment: CDR1 LGHNA and CDR2 YSLEER. The ends were cut back, 4 bases at V and 1 base at J, with 13 bases in the middle. DNA of the CDR3: TGCGCCAGCAGCCTAGACGGTGGGCTGAACACCGGGGAGCTGTTTTTT. Encoded protein: CASSLDGGLNTGELFF.

This chain uses TRBV11-2 with TRBJ2-3; 12 bases map to TRBD2. The germline V gene encodes CDR1 SGHAT and CDR2 FQNNGV. V lost 5 bases and J lost 2; bases outside the gene matches: 5. This CDR3 region has 16 residues. This CDR3 is CASSLRLAGATDTQYF. In DNA, the CDR3 is TGTGCCAGCAGCCTAAGACTAGCGGGAGCCACAGATACGCAGTATTTT.

There are a few counts of this clone. The chain is built from TRBV28 and TRBJ1-1; D uncertain. V was cut by 4 bases and J by 0 bases, with 9 bases left in between. The CDR3 is 14 residues long. Germline assignment: CDR1 MDHEN and CDR2 SYDVKM. The CDR3 sequence is CASSYSTLNTEAFF. CDR3 nucleotide sequence: TGTGCCAGCAGTTACAGTACGTTGAACACTGAAGCTTTCTTT. The full variable domain, in which reference TRBV28 and TRBJ1-1 provide the parts outside the CDR3, is DVKVTQSSRYLVKRTGEKVFLECVQDMDHENMFWYRQDPGLGLRLIYFSYDVKMKEKGDIPEGYSVSREKKERFSLILESASTNQTSMYLCASSYSTLNTEAFFGQGTRLTVV.

The genes are TRBV5-1 and TRBJ1-1; maybe TRBD1 (6 bases). V lost 0 bases and J lost 6, with 18 bases in between. CDR1 SGHRS and CDR2 YFSETQ come from the germline V gene. This CDR3 spans 16 amino acids. The CDR3 region is CASSLATQGWGAEAFF. The CDR3 DNA follows: TGCGCCAGCAGCTTGGCCACACAGGGTTGGGGAGCTGAAGCTTTCTTT.

The J gene is TRBJ2-5, the V gene TRBV13; 7 bases fit TRBD2. Germline CDR1 PRHDT, CDR2 FYEKMQ (reference sequence). The length of the CDR3 is 18 residues. The V segment lost 2 bases and the J segment 4 bases; nucleotides outside the gene matches: 16. Here the CDR3 reads CASSLWPRDYLRGETQYF. Here the CDR3 DNA reads TGTGCCAGCAGCTTATGGCCGAGGGACTACCTTAGAGGAGAGACCCAGTACTTC.

The chain employs TRBV2 and TRBJ1-1, with TRBD1 as a possible D gene (5 bases). The CDR3 has 12 amino acids. Trimming took off 11 bases at V and 1 base at J, with 11 bases between the two ends. Germline V gene data show CDR1 as SNHLY and CDR2 as FYNNEI. This CDR3 reads CAPNGGNTEAFF. The CDR3 DNA sequence: TGTGCCCCCAACGGGGGGAACACTGAAGCTTTCTTT.

This clone was counted between two and nine times. V gene TRBV18 combines with J gene TRBJ1-2; 7 nucleotides agree with TRBD1. The V segment lost 3 bases and the J segment 4 bases; nucleotides outside the gene matches: 5. Germline lookup yields CDR1 KGHSH and CDR2 LQKENI. This CDR3 has 14 amino acids. Here the CDR3 reads CASSPGTEIYGYTF. The CDR3 DNA is TGTGCCAGCTCACCTGGGACAGAGATCTATGGCTACACCTTC. The whole variable domain, filled in from reference TRBV18 and TRBJ1-2, reads NAGVMQNPRHLVRRRGQEARLRCSPMKGHSHVYWYRQLPEEGLKFMVYLQKENIIDESGMPKERFSAEFPKEGPSILRIQQVVRGDSAAYFCASSPGTEIYGYTFGSGTRLTVV.